This passage covers 23 T cell receptor beta chains from one sample sequenced in a study of T cells after yellow fever vaccination. TCRdb independently ran MiXCR on the 5' RACE reads; one entry per CDR3 protein. The repertoire holds some 16,000 distinct CDR3 sequences, with about 3.8% as singletons. Material: PBMCs, either bulk or a sorted T-cell subset (CD4+, CD8+, memory, or dextramer-sorted; not recorded which), obtained 15 days after the yellow fever booster vaccination. The receptors shown here come from a man aged 30 to 39 who received the YFV17D yellow fever vaccine.

This clonotype was seen repeatedly, ten times or more. This chain uses TRBV24-1 with TRBJ2-1, with 7 bases matching TRBD2. The CDR3 sequence is 14 residues long. V dropped 6 bases and J dropped 8; count of bases not matched to a gene: 9. Germline V gene data show CDR1 as KGHDR and CDR2 as SFDVKD. The CDR3 sequence is CATSPRGSLHEQFF. DNA for the CDR3: TGTGCCACCAGTCCGCGCGGGAGTTTGCATGAGCAGTTCTTC.

This clonotype showed up many times. This chain connects TRBV20-1 to TRBJ1-2; 9 nucleotides line up with TRBD1. Germline CDR1 is DFQATT and CDR2 is SNEGSKA (reference sequence). This CDR3 comprises 17 residues. Losses at the gene ends were 1 base for V and 4 bases for J; bases not matched to a gene: 13. CDR3 amino acids: CSARALQTGGRGYGYTF. The CDR3 DNA is TGCAGTGCTAGAGCACTACAGACAGGGGGTAGGGGCTATGGCTACACCTTC.

This clonotype came up many times. The chain combines TRBV7-9 with TRBJ2-7, with 7 bases identical to TRBD1. The V gene end was trimmed by 3 bases and the J gene end by 5 bases; junction bases not matched to a gene: 10. CDR3 length equals 15 residues. From germline, CDR1 is SEHNR and CDR2 FQNEAQ (reference sequence). CDR3 coding DNA: TGTGCCAGCAGCTTGGGTGACAGGGATGCTGACGAGCAGTACTTC. Translation: CASSLGDRDADEQYF. The full variable domain, completed using reference TRBV7-9 and TRBJ2-7, is DTGVSQNPRHKITKRGQNVTFRCDPISEHNRLYWYRQTLGQGPEFLTYFQNEAQLEKSRLLSDRFSAERPKGSFSTLEIQRTEQGDSAMYLCASSLGDRDADEQYFGPGTRLTVT.

This clonotype was seen repeatedly, ten times or more. The chain has TRBV29-1 and TRBJ2-7; possibly TRBD1 for D (6 bases). Germline CDR1 SQVTM, CDR2 ANQGSEA. V was trimmed by 3 bases and J by 6 bases, leaving 12 bases between them. CDR3 length: 12 residues. DNA of the CDR3: TGCAGCGTTGAGACAGGCCGGAGCGAGCAGTACTTC. It is translated as CSVETGRSEQYF.

This clonotype was observed many times. V usage is TRBV5-1 and J usage is TRBJ2-5, with TRBD1 matching 7 bases. Germline lookup yields CDR1 SGHRS and CDR2 YFSETQ. Trimming at V came to 4 bases and at J to 4 bases, leaving 4 bases not matched to a gene. The CDR3 sequence is 13 residues long. The CDR3 reads CASSHDRAETQYF. The DNA for the CDR3 is TGCGCCAGCAGCCACGACAGGGCAGAGACCCAGTACTTC.

This clonotype was counted at least ten times. The chain recombines TRBV20-1 with TRBJ2-7, with 7 nucleotides matching TRBD1. CDR1 and CDR2 (germline): DFQATT, SNEGSKA (reference sequence). V dropped 4 bases and J dropped 2; count of bases not matched to a gene: 2. The CDR3 has 12 residues. The CDR3 is CSAKGQTYEQYF. In DNA, the CDR3 is TGCAGTGCTAAGGGACAGACCTACGAGCAGTACTTC.

This clonotype was seen ten or more times. One end of the junction varies from germline; a read error may be responsible. The chain couples TRBV20-1 to TRBJ2-1; TRBD2 aligns across 9 bases. CDR1 and CDR2 from the germline V gene are DFQATT and SNEGSKA (reference sequence). CDR3 size: 16 residues. Here the CDR3 DNA reads TGCTGTGCTAGAGAGGGTAGCGGGAGTAGTTATGCTGAGCAGTTCTTC. Its protein product is CCAREGSGSSYAEQFF.

This clonotype showed up many times. V gene TRBV9 combines with J gene TRBJ2-2; no clear D gene. Trimming cost V 4 bases and J 3 bases, with 7 bases left between them. There are 13 residues in the CDR3. Germline V lookup: CDR1 SGDLS, CDR2 YYNGEE. CDR3 sequence (DNA): TGTGCCAGCAGCCCCTCCCACACCGGGGAGCTGTTTTTT. Translation gives CASSPSHTGELFF.

There are many counts of this clonotype. The rearrangement joins TRBV12-3 or TRBV12-4 to TRBJ1-2; D call uncertain. The CDR3 consists of 15 residues. V lost 3 bases, J lost 5 bases, and 16 bases lay in between. The CDR3: CASSFSLGLGYGYTF. Written as DNA, the CDR3 is TGTGCCAGCAGTTTTAGTCTGGGCCTAGGGTATGGCTACACCTTC.

In its sample, this clonotype was seen many times. The chain recombines TRBV15 with TRBJ2-1; 10 bases fit TRBD1. V dropped 5 bases and J dropped 6; count of bases not matched to a gene: 7. CDR3 length equals 15 residues. The V gene's germline CDR1 is LNHNV and CDR2 YYDKDF (reference sequence). The CDR3 coding sequence is TGTGCCACCAGCTCGAACCGGGACAGGGGCAATGAGCAGTTCTTC. Its translation: CATSSNRDRGNEQFF. The full variable domain, with the rest looked up from reference TRBV15 and TRBJ2-1, is DAMVIQNPRYQVTQFGKPVTLSCSQTLNHNVMYWYQQKSSQAPKLLFHYYDKDFNNEADTPDNFQSRRPNTSFCFLDIRSPGLGDTAMYLCATSSNRDRGNEQFFGPGTRLTVL.

By share, this clonotype ranks as medium-sized. The J gene is TRBJ1-1, the V gene TRBV18, with a tentative D call TRBD1 (5 bases). The V end was cut by 7 bases, the J end by 0 bases, with 9 bases between. This CDR3 region has 13 residues. The V gene's germline CDR1 is KGHSH and CDR2 LQKENI. The CDR3 bases are TGTGCCAGCTTGGGGACTTTGAACACTGAAGCTTTCTTT. Translated: CASLGTLNTEAFF.

This clonotype was detected many times. The gene calls are TRBV5-5 and TRBJ2-1; 9 positions agree with TRBD1. CDR3 size: 13 residues. J gave up 4 bases and V 7 bases, and 3 bases lay outside the gene matches. Germline V gene data show CDR1 as SGHKS and CDR2 as YYEKEE (reference sequence). CDR3 region: CASPGTGYNEQFF. In DNA, the CDR3 is TGTGCCAGCCCCGGGACAGGGTACAATGAGCAGTTCTTC.

Many counts were recorded for this clonotype. The gene calls are TRBV10-2 and TRBJ2-5; TRBD2 matches 10 bases. From germline, CDR1 is WSHSY and CDR2 SAAADI. The CDR3 loop spans 14 amino acids. After removal of 8 bases from V and 3 bases from J, the junction contained 6 bases not matched to a gene. The CDR3 DNA reads TGCGCCAGCCAAGCGGGAGGGCCGAAAGAGACCCAGTACTTC. This codes for CASQAGGPKETQYF.

This clonotype was observed at least ten times. The V and J genes are TRBV6-5 and TRBJ2-3, with D maybe TRBD2 (6 bases). Germline CDR1 reads MNHEY; CDR2 reads SVGAGI. The V end lost 5 bases, the J end lost 4 bases, and 10 bases lay between the germline ends. This CDR3 has 13 residues. CDR3 nucleotide sequence: TGTGCCAGCAGTCCTCGACTAGCAGATACGCAGTATTTT. Translating it yields CASSPRLADTQYF.

This clonotype was seen at least ten times. This chain uses TRBV14 with TRBJ2-7; no definite D call. CDR1 and CDR2 (germline): SGHDN, FVKESK. V lost 3 bases to trimming and J lost 4 bases, with 4 bases between them. CDR3 length: 11 amino acids. The CDR3 protein is CASSQSYEQYF. DNA of the CDR3: TGTGCCAGCAGCCAGTCATACGAGCAGTACTTC.

The table lists this clonotype with many counts. This chain connects TRBV4-2 to TRBJ2-1; 10 positions agree with TRBD2. Germline CDR1 LGHNA, CDR2 YNFKEQ. This CDR3 is 17 amino acids long. After removal of 3 bases from V and 3 bases from J, the junction contained 8 bases not matched to a gene. CDR3 residues: CASSQGSLAGNYNEQFF. The CDR3 nucleotides are TGTGCCAGCAGCCAGGGATCACTAGCGGGAAACTACAATGAGCAGTTCTTC.

This clonotype came up many times. The V gene is TRBV29-1, the J gene TRBJ1-2; D remains ambiguous. Germline V CDR1 and CDR2: SQVTM, ANQGSEA. CDR3 length: 11 residues. V shed 2 bases and J shed 2 bases, with 3 bases lying between them. For the CDR3, the DNA is TGCAGCGTTGAATCCAACTATGGCTACACCTTC. Residues: CSVESNYGYTF.

This clonotype showed up many times. The chain carries TRBV20-1 and TRBJ2-1, with unresolved D. This CDR3 comprises 13 residues. V lost 0 bases to trimming and J lost 0 bases, with 3 bases between them. CDR1 and CDR2 (germline): DFQATT, SNEGSKA (reference sequence). CDR3 sequence (DNA): TGCAGTGCTAGAGAGAGCTCCTACAATGAGCAGTTCTTC. Encoded protein: CSARESSYNEQFF.

This clonotype was picked up many times. The chain has TRBV4-3 and TRBJ2-7; 7 nucleotides agree with TRBD2. Germline V gives CDR1 LGHNA, CDR2 YSLEER. After removal of 1 base from V and 2 bases from J, the junction contained 8 bases not matched to a gene. CDR3 size: 16 residues. As DNA, the CDR3 is TGCGCCAGCAGCCAAGTAAGCGGGGACGGAACCTACGAGCAGTACTTC. The encoded protein is CASSQVSGDGTYEQYF.

This clonotype came up many times. The chain carries TRBV7-2 and TRBJ1-5, with D unresolved. V lost 0 bases and J lost 6, with 3 bases in between. The germline V gene has CDR1 SGHTA and CDR2 FQGNSA. The CDR3 is made up of 12 amino acids. CDR3: CASSLAGQPQHF. For the CDR3, the DNA is TGTGCCAGCAGCTTAGCTGGTCAGCCCCAGCATTTT. Filled out from reference TRBV7-2 and TRBJ1-5, the complete variable domain reads GAGVSQSPSNKVTEKGKDVELRCDPISGHTALYWYRQSLGQGLEFLIYFQGNSAPDKSGLPSDRFSAERTGGSVSTLTIQRTQQEDSAVYLCASSLAGQPQHFGDGTRLSIL.

Many counts were recorded for this clonotype. The chain recombines TRBV29-1 with TRBJ1-1; D gene unclear. CDR1 SQVTM and CDR2 ANQGSEA come from the germline V gene. The CDR3 is 13 residues long. Trimming pared 6 bases from V and 2 bases from J, leaving 13 bases between. CDR3 region: CSVRGPDNTEAFF. The CDR3 bases are TGCAGCGTCCGAGGGCCAGATAACACTGAAGCTTTCTTT.

Ten or more counts support this clonotype. The chain joins TRBV12-3 or TRBV12-4 to TRBJ2-7, with a tentative D call TRBD2 (6 bases). The CDR3 has 14 residues. V was cut by 2 bases and J by 3 bases, with 11 bases left in between. The CDR3 reads CASSLLAESYEQYF. Written as DNA, the CDR3 is TGTGCCAGCAGTTTATTAGCGGAAAGCTACGAGCAGTACTTC.

Many counts were recorded for this clonotype. The V and J genes are TRBV19 and TRBJ1-1; D not resolved. Deletions cut 7 bases from V and 0 bases from J, with 6 bases between. This CDR3 has 12 residues. Looked up from germline, CDR1 is LNHDA and CDR2 is SQIVND (reference sequence). CDR3 region: CASNHMNTEAFF. The CDR3 DNA follows: TGTGCCAGTAATCATATGAACACTGAAGCTTTCTTT. Together with reference TRBV19 and TRBJ1-1, the CDR3 gives the full variable domain: DGGITQSPKYLFRKEGQNVTLSCEQNLNHDAMYWYRQDPGQGLRLIYYSQIVNDFQKGDIAEGYSVSREKKESFPLTVTSAQKNPTAFYLCASNHMNTEAFFGQGTRLTVV.